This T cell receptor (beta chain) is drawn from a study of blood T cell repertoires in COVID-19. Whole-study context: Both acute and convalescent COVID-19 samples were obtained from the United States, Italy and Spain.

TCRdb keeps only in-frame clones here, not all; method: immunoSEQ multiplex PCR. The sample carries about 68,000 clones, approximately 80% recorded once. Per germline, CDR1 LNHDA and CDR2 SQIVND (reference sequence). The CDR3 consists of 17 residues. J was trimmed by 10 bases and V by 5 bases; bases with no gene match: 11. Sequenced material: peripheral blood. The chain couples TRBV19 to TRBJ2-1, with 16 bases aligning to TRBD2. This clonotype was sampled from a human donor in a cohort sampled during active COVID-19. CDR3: CASSWGLAGGHSLEQFF. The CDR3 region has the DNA TGTGCCAGTAGTTGGGGACTAGCGGGGGGGCACTCTTTAGAGCAGTTCTTC.